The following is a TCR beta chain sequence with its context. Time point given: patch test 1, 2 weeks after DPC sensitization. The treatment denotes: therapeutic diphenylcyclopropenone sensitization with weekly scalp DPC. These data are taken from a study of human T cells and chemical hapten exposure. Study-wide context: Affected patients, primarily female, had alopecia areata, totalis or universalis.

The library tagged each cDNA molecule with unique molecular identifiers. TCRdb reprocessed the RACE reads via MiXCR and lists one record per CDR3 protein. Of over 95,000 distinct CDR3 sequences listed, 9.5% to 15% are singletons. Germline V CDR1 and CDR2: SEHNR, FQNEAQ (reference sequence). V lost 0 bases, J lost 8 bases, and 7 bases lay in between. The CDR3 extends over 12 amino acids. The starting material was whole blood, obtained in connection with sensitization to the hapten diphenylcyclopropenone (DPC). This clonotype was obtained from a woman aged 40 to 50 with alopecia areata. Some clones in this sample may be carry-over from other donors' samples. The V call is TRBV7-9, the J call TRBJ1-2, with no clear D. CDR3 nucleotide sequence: TGTGCCAGCAGCTTAGCGAACATCGGCTACACCTTC. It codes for CASSLANIGYTF.